The TCR beta chain described here comes from a study of neurological immune-mediated disorders. The germline V gene has CDR1 SGHTA and CDR2 FQGNSA. The CDR3 covers 17 residues. V was clipped by 0 bases and J by 2 bases, with 14 bases between them. The study built unsorted libraries from 2 million PBMCs kept at -80 C. 5'RACE employing 10-nucleotide random UMIs yielded the cDNA. TCRdb re-derived calls from the 5' RACE reads in MiXCR, one entry per CDR3 protein. Of approximately 100,000 distinct CDR3 sequences listed, 3% to 4.5% were seen once; the top ten hold 6%. This clonotype was recorded at least ten times.

J is TRBJ1-5 and V is TRBV7-2; unclear D gene. Sequencing was performed on PBMCs. The sequence derives from a woman aged 18-29 years with multiple sclerosis. CDR3 sequence reads: CASSLAPGVGGNQPQHF. CDR3 in DNA: TGTGCCAGCAGCTTAGCGCCCGGGGTTGGAGGCAATCAGCCCCAGCATTTT.